These 8 T cell receptor beta chains came from one sample sequenced in a study of blood T cell repertoires in COVID-19. TCRdb's copy holds only in-frame clones and misses some; the assay was immunoSEQ multiplex PCR. Counted here are around 270,000 clones, about 89% occurring once; the ten biggest clones make up approximately 4.6%. Sequenced input: peripheral blood. Source of these receptors: a man aged 40-50 years with acute or convalescent COVID-19.

J is TRBJ2-7 and V is TRBV28; a possible D gene is TRBD1 (7 bases). CDR3 length: 16 amino acids. Germline V gene data show CDR1 as MDHEN and CDR2 as SYDVKM. Trimming stripped 7 bases from V and 0 bases from J, with 19 bases between. This chain's CDR3 is CASTTTPGGSSYEQYF. The CDR3, as DNA: TGTGCCAGCACCACGACCCCAGGGGGGAGCTCCTACGAGCAGTACTTC.

The rearrangement links TRBV19 to TRBJ2-4; 9 positions agree with TRBD1. V gave up 1 base and J gave up 2 bases; unmatched junction bases: 21. This CDR3 comprises 22 residues. Germline V lookup: CDR1 LNHDA, CDR2 SQIVND (reference sequence). This CDR3 reads CASSIGVWGRTGVSGTKNIQYF. The CDR3 coding sequence is TGTGCCAGTAGTATAGGAGTCTGGGGGCGGACAGGGGTTAGTGGGACCAAAAACATTCAGTACTTC.

The rearrangement links TRBV7-3 to TRBJ1-1; D ambiguous. V was pared by 6 bases and J by 1 base, with 15 bases between. CDR1 SGHTA and CDR2 FQGTGA come from the germline V gene. The CDR3 totals 15 residues. CDR3 protein: CASRTNAGGNTEAFF. For the CDR3, the DNA is TGTGCCAGCAGAACCAATGCCGGCGGGAACACTGAAGCTTTCTTT.

V is TRBV6-2 or TRBV6-3 and J is TRBJ2-2, with 10 positions matching TRBD2. V shed 4 bases and J 5 bases; nucleotides not matched to a gene: 7. Germline V lookup: CDR1 MNHEY, CDR2 SVGEGT. CDR3 length equals 16 residues. The CDR3, as DNA: TGTGCCAGCAGTTCACGACTAGCGGGTGTGACCGGGGAGCTGTTTTTT. Encoded protein: CASSSRLAGVTGELFF.

This clone was detected once. J is TRBJ2-3 and V is TRBV7-2; TRBD2 aligns across 8 bases. Germline trimming cut 2 bases from V and 5 bases from J; bases unmatched to any gene: 12. This CDR3 contains 17 residues. The germline gives CDR1 SGHTA, CDR2 FQGNSA. The CDR3 reads CASSLFLGGGKRDTQYF. The CDR3 region has the DNA TGTGCCAGCAGCTTATTCCTCGGCGGGGGGAAGAGAGATACGCAGTATTTT.

The chain couples TRBV11-3 to TRBJ2-7; 10 bases map to TRBD1. With V trimmed by 4 bases and J by 4 bases, 7 bases remained unmatched. In germline, CDR1 is SGHNT, CDR2 YENEEA. The CDR3 totals 15 residues. The CDR3 loop reads CASSSRQGALYEQYF. DNA for the CDR3: TGTGCCAGCAGCTCAAGACAGGGGGCATTATACGAGCAGTACTTC.

V is TRBV2 and J is TRBJ1-5; perhaps TRBD1 as D (5 bases). This CDR3 comprises 15 residues. The V and J ends lost 6 bases and 1 base respectively, with 13 bases between them. CDR1 SNHLY and CDR2 FYNNEI come from the germline V gene. The CDR3 region is CASRGVLRSNQPQHF. CDR3 bases: TGTGCCAGCAGAGGGGTCCTTCGGAGCAATCAGCCCCAGCATTTT. The full variable domain, completed using reference TRBV2 and TRBJ1-5, is EPEVTQTPSHQVTQMGQEVILRCVPISNHLYFYWYRQILGQKVEFLVSFYNNEISEKSEIFDDQFSVERPDGSNFTLKIRSTKLEDSAMYFCASRGVLRSNQPQHFGDGTRLSIL.

This rearrangement joins TRBV5-1 to TRBJ2-3, with D possibly TRBD2 on 6 matching bases. The ends were cut back, 4 bases at V and 6 bases at J, with 18 bases in the middle. CDR3 length equals 15 residues. From germline, CDR1 is SGHRS and CDR2 YFSETQ. CDR3 in DNA: TGCGCCAGCAGCCCCCGGGACTTCGACGCGGATACGCAGTATTTT. This encodes CASSPRDFDADTQYF. Full variable domain (rest looked up from reference TRBV5-1 and TRBJ2-3): KAGVTQTPRYLIKTRGQQVTLSCSPISGHRSVSWYQQTPGQGLQFLFEYFSETQRNKGNFPGRFSGRQFSNSRSEMNVSTLELGDSALYLCASSPRDFDADTQYFGPGTRLTVL.